This T cell receptor (beta chain) was profiled in a study of blood T cells in healthy people across ages. Notes on the study in general: The study found more naive CD4+ cells and higher diversity in long-lived than aged donors.

The CDR3 sequence is 21 residues long. After removal of 1 base from V and 6 bases from J, the junction contained 21 bases not matched to a gene. Germline assignment: CDR1 DFQATT and CDR2 SNEGSKA (reference sequence). The authors ran a second PCR of about 6 to 11 cycles using a sample-barcoded 5' primer and a J-beta primer mix. One entry per CDR3 protein, called by TCRdb with MiXCR from the 5' RACE reads. The sample lists approximately 850,000 distinct CDR3 sequences, 55% to 70% occurring once. This clonotype was observed a single time. What it binds is not known. The receptor comes from a man aged 25 to 40 in good health. The sequenced sample consisted of blood. V gene TRBV20-1 combines with J gene TRBJ2-3; 14 nucleotides align to TRBD2. The CDR3: CSARGFTESGLAGASLDTQYF. DNA for the CDR3: TGCAGTGCTAGAGGCTTCACGGAGTCGGGACTAGCGGGAGCGTCGTTGGATACGCAGTATTTT.